Below are 10 T cell receptor beta chains sequenced from a single sample in a study of neurological immune-mediated disorders. TCRdb reprocessed the 5' RACE reads via MiXCR and lists one record per CDR3 protein. Of more than 30,000 distinct CDR3 sequences listed, less than 15% are singletons. Specified time point: technical triplicate 2. Material for sequencing was CD4+ T cells from blood. All receptors derive from a female donor with HTLV-1-associated myelopathy (HAM/TSP).

This clonotype appeared many times. This chain uses TRBV24-1 with TRBJ2-7; D uncertain. The CDR3 contains 13 residues. The germline V gene encodes CDR1 KGHDR and CDR2 SFDVKD. The germline V and J ends were trimmed by 0 bases and 6 bases, with 8 bases remaining between them. The DNA of the CDR3 is TGTGCCACCAGTGATTTGGTTTCAGGCGAGCAGTACTTC. It encodes CATSDLVSGEQYF.

This clonotype showed up many times. J is TRBJ2-7 and V is TRBV7-9; 7 bases are a match to TRBD2. Germline CDR1 reads SEHNR; CDR2 reads FQNEAQ (reference sequence). This CDR3 region has 18 residues. Trimming at V came to 5 bases and at J to 3 bases, leaving 19 bases not matched to a gene. The CDR3 loop is CASSIPGRLTSGGYEQYF. As DNA, the CDR3 is TGTGCCAGCAGCATACCGGGGAGGTTAACCTCGGGGGGCTACGAGCAGTACTTC. Full variable domain (missing parts from reference TRBV7-9 and TRBJ2-7): DTGVSQNPRHKITKRGQNVTFRCDPISEHNRLYWYRQTLGQGPEFLTYFQNEAQLEKSRLLSDRFSAERPKGSFSTLEIQRTEQGDSAMYLCASSIPGRLTSGGYEQYFGPGTRLTVT.

This clonotype was observed at least ten times. This rearrangement joins TRBV14 to TRBJ1-2, with D possibly being TRBD1 (6 bases). Looked up from germline, CDR1 is SGHDN and CDR2 is FVKESK. Between the trimmed V and J ends, which lost 4 bases and 8 bases, there was a span of 17 bases. CDR3 length: 14 amino acids. The CDR3 sequence is CASSPLDRPMGYTF. CDR3 sequence (DNA): TGTGCCAGCAGCCCCCTGGACAGACCTATGGGCTACACCTTC.

This clonotype was counted a single time. V usage is TRBV9 and J usage is TRBJ1-3; no definite D call. Germline CDR1 reads SGDLS; CDR2 reads YYNGEE. Trimming left V 3 bases short and J 4 bases short, with 14 bases between. The CDR3 sequence is 15 residues long. The CDR3 region is CASSGPGRGGNTIYF. CDR3 bases: TGTGCCAGCAGCGGACCGGGAAGAGGAGGAAACACCATATATTTT.

This clonotype was observed many times. The chain recombines TRBV27 with TRBJ2-1; 10 bases are shared with TRBD1. V shed 5 bases and J 12 bases; nucleotides not matched to a gene: 4. Looked up from germline, CDR1 is MNHEY and CDR2 is SMNVEV (reference sequence). The CDR3 consists of 12 residues. The CDR3 sequence is CASSQDRGRQFF. The CDR3 DNA reads as TGTGCCAGCAGTCAAGACAGGGGGCGGCAGTTCTTC.

This clonotype was observed at least ten times. This chain joins TRBV18 and TRBJ2-1; 7 bases align to TRBD2. This CDR3 region has 15 residues. V shed 2 bases, J shed 4 bases, and the junction held 5 bases outside the gene matches. Germline CDR1 reads KGHSH; CDR2 reads LQKENI. CDR3 in DNA: TGTGCCAGCTCACCAACGGGAGGTATATACAATGAGCAGTTCTTC. Translated: CASSPTGGIYNEQFF.

The CDR3 reads CSVSTTAFNTEAFF. The CDR3 DNA is TGCAGCGTTTCAACGACAGCTTTCAACACTGAAGCTTTCTTT. The chain uses TRBV29-1 and TRBJ1-1, with D maybe TRBD1 (5 bases). Germline CDR1 reads SQVTM; CDR2 reads ANQGSEA. The CDR3 totals 14 residues. V shed 5 bases and J shed 2 bases, with 15 bases lying between them.

This clonotype was detected ten times or more. The CDR3 spells CASRTSYEQYF. DNA of the CDR3: TGTGCCAGCAGGACCTCCTACGAGCAGTACTTC. The genes are TRBV28 and TRBJ2-7; no firm D call. The CDR3 runs 11 residues. V dropped 6 bases and J dropped 0 bases, with 3 bases sitting between them. Per the germline V gene, CDR1 is MDHEN and CDR2 is SYDVKM.

The V call is TRBV6-1, the J call TRBJ2-3; 9 nucleotides align to TRBD2. There are 17 residues in the CDR3. Germline assignment: CDR1 MNHNS and CDR2 SASEGT. V was pared by 3 bases and J by 4 bases, with 11 bases of the junction left unmatched. CDR3: CASSEILAGRGPDTQYF. The CDR3 DNA reads as TGTGCCAGCAGTGAGATTCTAGCGGGAAGAGGACCAGATACGCAGTATTTT.

This clonotype was detected many times. CDR3 nucleotide sequence: TGTGCCATCAGTCCCGGGGTACAGGGGGGCTACACCTTC. Its translation is CAISPGVQGGYTF. V gene TRBV10-3 combines with J gene TRBJ1-2; 7 bases match TRBD1. The CDR3 contains 13 residues. V lost 5 bases, J lost 8 bases, and 8 bases stayed unmatched. CDR1 and CDR2 (germline): ENHRY, SYGVKD.